This T cell receptor beta chain was sequenced for a study of cytomegalovirus exposure and HLA in healthy donors. There are a few counts of this clone. The junction and the germline gene differ at one end; a read error may be behind it. Primers included in the PCR were 60 Vbeta and 13 Jbeta primers. The method was immunoSEQ multiplex PCR; TCRdb's version includes in-frame clones alone and lacks a portion of them. The table shows about 190,000 clones, with about 86% occurring only once. The CDR3 is made up of 10 amino acids. The germline CDR1 and CDR2 sequences are DFQATT and SNEGSKA (reference sequence).

The TCR comes from a woman aged 25 to 39 in good health and CMV-seronegative. The V and J genes are TRBV20-1 and TRBJ1-2; the D is unclear. Sequencing used PBMCs. As DNA, the CDR3 is TGCAGTGCTAGAGATCGCGGCTCCACCTTC. Its translation is CSARDRGSTF.